This T cell receptor (beta chain) was identified during a study of blood T cells in healthy people across ages (dated by TCRdb to the mid-2010s). The study in broad terms: Template switching captured roughly one uniquely barcoded TCR beta cDNA molecule per two T cells in model experiments. The donors were divided into four age groups: young (average around 16 years), middle-aged (about 40), aged (about 60) and long-lived (around 87). To avoid experimental bias, donors of different ages were distributed randomly across sequencing lanes. For two donors (one aged 18 to 30 and one aged 80 or older), the study analyzed two additional independent replicas of 1 million unique cDNA reads from the same blood draw. To track age-related changes in TCR beta repertoire diversity, the study relied on deep sequencing normalized with unique cDNA molecular identifiers. On the study overall, not on this receptor specifically: Observed TCR beta diversity correlated strongly with the percentage of naive T cells measured by flow cytometry. As age increased, observed TCR beta diversity per million T cells dropped in a roughly linear way, and a significant reduction was already evident by age 40. Estimates of total diversity based on one million sequenced T cells were considered lower bounds and underestimates. The long-lived group showed more naive CD4+ T cells, fewer expanded clones and increased TCR diversity than the aged group, suggesting age selection. Since profiling was done on bulk unsorted PBMCs, naive and antigen-experienced compartments could not be conclusively compared. Because donor CMV infection status was unknown, age-related changes in expanded clonotypes were potentially confounded.

Regarding this clonotype: What antigen it recognizes has not been identified. It has no much larger one-base neighbor in the sample; base qualities were not kept.

Library method: 5' RACE. Sequenced using an Illumina HiSeq 2500. A second about 7 to 11 cycle PCR used a sample-barcoded 5' primer and a J-beta primer mix. A template-switch 5' adaptor carrying 12 random nucleotides introduced a unique molecular identifier onto each TCR beta cDNA molecule. At least 2.5 million CDR3-containing paired-end reads were obtained from each sample. The Mint cDNA synthesis kit, primed by a TRBC-specific oligonucleotide, was used to synthesize first-strand cDNA from all RNA. Following uracil-DNA glycosylase treatment, all cDNA underwent a first 18-cycle PCR with the universal primers M1SS and BC2_uni_R. The published analysis was carried out like this. Each sample was normalized by randomly selecting 1 million high-quality reads, each carrying a distinct molecular identifier. Reads sharing molecular identifiers were discarded rather than binned into consensus sequences. MiTCR, with a Q25 quality threshold and the strictest error-elimination algorithm, was used for CDR3 identification, clonotype clustering and error correction. A nonparametric unseen species model with Euler transformation was used to estimate a lower bound on total TCR beta diversity. The public reads were run again by TCRdb, first through fastp at Q25 and then through MiXCR, and only productive beta chains were kept. One record per CDR3 amino acid sequence lists the most common genes and DNA. None of the V and J calls come from the authors' own analysis; TCRdb made them. For this sample there are about 400,000 distinct CDR3 sequences; roughly half appear just once. The top ten clonotypes cover approximately 51% of the sample.

The donors were 40 or so Caucasian individuals from Russia, aged about 6 to 100 years, who were systemically healthy. Each donor gave roughly 9 milliliters of peripheral blood, drawn into EDTA-treated Vacutainer tubes. Ficoll-Paque density-gradient centrifugation was used to isolate PBMCs, with at least 7 million per sample. Total RNA, at least 5 micrograms per sample, was extracted from PBMCs with Trizol reagent. For every donor, an aliquot of PBMCs went through flow cytometry to measure the percentages of naive CD45RAhigh/CD27high T cells. V trim: 3 bases; J trim: 0 bases; unmatched bases: 12. The CDR3 holds 18 amino acids from the cysteine to the phenylalanine. The sequence is cut down to CDR3 DNA, 54 bases in frame from base 1. Reading the germline V gene gives CDR1 MNHNS and CDR2 SASEGT.

The TCR was taken from a man aged 55-75 years in good health. Sample: blood. The rearrangement joined TRBV6-1 to TRBJ2-7; TRBD2 aligns with 9 central bases. The nucleotide sequence is TGTGCCAGCAGTGAGCCTAGCGGGACTTTTTCGGCCTCCTACGAGCAGTACTTC. It is translated as CASSEPSGTFSASYEQYF.